The 27 T cell receptor beta chains in this list originate from one sample, sequenced in a study of beta chain features in type 1 diabetes (dated by TCRdb to the late 2010s). The library was produced with the immunoSEQ multiplex PCR assay. The High Capacity cDNA Reverse Transcription Kit was used to reverse transcribe all of the isolated RNA, meaning that expressed TCRB transcripts were what got sequenced. TCRdb limited this immuneACCESS table to in-frame rearrangements with V and J called. A share of clones is missing; checked studies link under half to unresolved V genes, and the rest is unexplained. The sample records almost 350,000 clones, 8% of which are singletons. The ten top clones hold around 0.45% of the sample. The specimen was central memory CD4+ T cells from blood. These receptors all stem from a woman between 18 and 30 years old in good health.

This clone was found a few times. V gene TRBV7-9 combines with J gene TRBJ2-2; 8 nucleotides match TRBD2. CDR3 length: 14 residues. Trimming took 5 bases from V and 7 from J; bases not matched to a gene: 6. CDR1 is SEHNR, CDR2 FQNEAQ, per germline (reference sequence). The CDR3, as DNA: TGTGCCAGCAGCCGACTAGCGATGGTCGGGGAGCTGTTTTTT. It encodes CASSRLAMVGELFF. The whole variable domain, remainder taken from reference TRBV7-9 and TRBJ2-2, is DTGVSQNPRHKITKRGQNVTFRCDPISEHNRLYWYRQTLGQGPEFLTYFQNEAQLEKSRLLSDRFSAERPKGSFSTLEIQRTEQGDSAMYLCASSRLAMVGELFFGEGSRLTVL.

Only a few counts were recorded for this clone. The genes are TRBV6-5 and TRBJ2-3, with 11 bases lining up with TRBD2. The germline V gene encodes CDR1 MNHEY and CDR2 SVGAGI. Germline trimming cut 11 bases from V and 4 bases from J; bases unmatched to any gene: 11. The CDR3 runs to 15 residues. In nucleotides, the CDR3 is TGTGCCTCCAGGGCTAGCGGGAGGCTCGCAGATACGCAGTATTTT. Residues: CASRASGRLADTQYF.

The V gene is TRBV28, the J gene TRBJ2-1; D not resolved. Germline V lookup: CDR1 MDHEN, CDR2 SYDVKM. V shed 2 bases and J shed 9 bases, with 11 bases lying between them. The CDR3 has 13 amino acids. The CDR3 DNA is TGTGCCAGCAGTTTACCCGAGTTCATTGAGCAGTTCTTC. This sequence encodes CASSLPEFIEQFF.

V usage is TRBV10-2 and J usage is TRBJ2-7; D possibly matches TRBD1 or TRBD2 (5 bases each). This CDR3 contains 14 residues. Between the trimmed V and J ends, which lost 6 bases and 3 bases, there was a span of 15 bases. Germline-derived CDR1 and CDR2 are WSHSY and SAAADI. The CDR3 coding sequence is TGCGCCAGCAGGATCCGCCGGGGCGTCTACGAGCAGTACTTC. Residues: CASRIRRGVYEQYF.

This clone has a count of ten or more. J is TRBJ1-2 and V is TRBV2; 7 bases are a match to TRBD1. The germline gives CDR1 SNHLY, CDR2 FYNNEI. The CDR3 totals 11 residues. Germline trimming cut 11 bases from V and 7 bases from J; bases unmatched to any gene: 7. The CDR3 region is CAVRTGGGYTF. The CDR3 bases are TGTGCCGTAAGGACAGGCGGTGGCTACACCTTC.

The chain carries TRBV18 and TRBJ2-7; D may be TRBD2 (5 bases). Germline loops: CDR1 KGHSH, CDR2 LQKENI. The ends were cut back, 4 bases at V and 4 bases at J, with 14 bases in the middle. CDR3 length: 14 amino acids. The CDR3 region has the DNA TGTGCCAGCTCACGTGACTATGCCAGGTACGAGCAGTACTTC. Its protein is CASSRDYARYEQYF.

This rearrangement joins TRBV18 to TRBJ2-7; D unclear. V dropped 4 bases and J dropped 0 bases, with 16 bases sitting between them. The length of the CDR3 is 16 residues. The germline CDR1 and CDR2 sequences are KGHSH and LQKENI. The CDR3 nucleotides read TGTGCCAGCTCACTCACCAATCCGCGGCTCTCCTACGAGCAGTACTTC. Residues: CASSLTNPRLSYEQYF. The whole variable domain, filled in from reference TRBV18 and TRBJ2-7, reads NAGVMQNPRHLVRRRGQEARLRCSPMKGHSHVYWYRQLPEEGLKFMVYLQKENIIDESGMPKERFSAEFPKEGPSILRIQQVVRGDSAAYFCASSLTNPRLSYEQYFGPGTRLTVT.

This clone turned up a few times. CDR3 protein: CASSRDSSYGYTF. In DNA form, the CDR3 reads TGCGCCAGCAGCCGGGACAGCTCATATGGCTACACCTTC. J is TRBJ1-2 and V is TRBV4-3; 7 bases line up with TRBD1. The junction had 4 bases not matched to a gene; V was cut back by 4 bases and J by 5 bases. The length of the CDR3 is 13 residues. The germline V gene encodes CDR1 LGHNA and CDR2 YSLEER.

The chain combines TRBV5-4 with TRBJ2-1; 9 nucleotides align to TRBD1. V shed 5 bases, J shed 1 base, and the junction held 13 bases outside the gene matches. Germline lookup yields CDR1 SGHNT and CDR2 YYREEE (reference sequence). This CDR3 comprises 18 residues. CDR3 bases: TGTGCCAGCAGGGCTGGCGCGACAGGGGGTTTGTCCTACAATGAGCAGTTCTTC. It is translated as CASRAGATGGLSYNEQFF.

This clone was observed many times. The V call is TRBV2, the J call TRBJ1-5; D is perhaps TRBD1 (6 bases). V was pared by 6 bases and J by 15 bases, with 18 bases between. CDR1 and CDR2 (germline): SNHLY, FYNNEI. CDR3 length equals 12 residues. The CDR3 DNA is TGTGCCAGCAGCCAACGGGACACCCTCCCGCATTTT. This sequence encodes CASSQRDTLPHF.

The chain joins TRBV28 to TRBJ2-1, with D uncertain. CDR3 length: 16 amino acids. V shed 6 bases and J shed 4 bases, with 19 bases lying between them. Germline V gene data show CDR1 as MDHEN and CDR2 as SYDVKM. The CDR3 sequence: CASSPSLRTAYNEQFF. The DNA for the CDR3 is TGTGCCAGCAGCCCCTCACTTCGGACGGCTTACAATGAGCAGTTCTTC.

The chain employs TRBV21-1 and TRBJ2-1; the table's TRBD2 call for D was not verified on the DNA. TRBV21-1 is a known pseudogene. The CDR3 has 15 amino acids. The CDR3 reads CASRALDRRDNEQFF. CDR3 bases: TGTGCCAGCAGAGCCTTGGACCGGCGGGACAATGAGCAGTTCTTC.

This clone was seen many times. The rearrangement links TRBV28 to TRBJ2-7, with 9 bases fitting TRBD1. CDR3 size: 16 residues. Germline V gene sequence: CDR1 MDHEN, CDR2 SYDVKM. V gave up 4 bases and J gave up 3 bases; unmatched junction bases: 10. In DNA form, the CDR3 reads TGTGCCAGCAGTTCAACAGGGGGCGCGTCTAGCTACGAGCAGTACTTC. The encoded protein is CASSSTGGASSYEQYF.

This clone was counted only a few times. This rearrangement joins TRBV28 to TRBJ2-2; D might be TRBD1 (5 bases). CDR1 MDHEN and CDR2 SYDVKM come from the germline V gene. V was shortened by 6 bases and J by 2 bases, with 10 bases between the two germline ends. The CDR3 has 14 residues. In nucleotides, the CDR3 is TGTGCCAGCAGGTCAGGGCAAAACACCGGGGAGCTGTTTTTT. Translating it yields CASRSGQNTGELFF.

The sample holds a few counts of this clone. This sample also contains other DNA sequences that code for the same CDR3. The chain combines TRBV11-2 with TRBJ2-1; D call uncertain. The germline CDR1 and CDR2 sequences are SGHAT and FQNNGV. V lost 5 bases, J lost 9 bases, and 8 bases lay in between. The CDR3 consists of 11 residues. CDR3 in DNA: TGTGCCAGCAGCCTAGTGTCTGAGCAGTTCTTC. Amino acid sequence: CASSLVSEQFF.

There are many counts of this clone. The chain is built from TRBV7-2 and TRBJ1-1, with D maybe TRBD1 (6 bases). Germline CDR1 reads SGHTA; CDR2 reads FQGNSA. CDR3 length equals 13 residues. V lost 4 bases and J 5 bases, leaving 11 bases between the germline ends. The CDR3 DNA reads TGTGCCAGCAGCTCGCAGGGGTGGACTGAAGCTTTCTTT. Residues: CASSSQGWTEAFF.

This clone was picked up a small number of times. The chain joins TRBV6-6 to TRBJ2-1, with a tentative D call TRBD1 (6 bases). V lost 7 bases to trimming and J lost 5 bases, with 18 bases between them. The CDR3 runs 15 residues. Looked up from germline, CDR1 is MNHNY and CDR2 is SVGAGI (reference sequence). The CDR3 region is CASTQGSHFNNEQFF. CDR3 in DNA: TGTGCCAGCACCCAGGGGTCCCATTTTAACAATGAGCAGTTCTTC.

This clone was recorded many times. The chain employs TRBV7-2 and TRBJ2-3; no clear D gene. CDR1 and CDR2 from the germline V gene are SGHTA and FQGNSA. Trimming pared 5 bases from V and 2 bases from J, leaving 11 bases between. The CDR3 has 14 amino acids. CDR3 region: CASSLKLVTDTQYF. The CDR3, as DNA: TGTGCCAGCAGCCTGAAACTCGTCACAGATACGCAGTATTTT. The variable domain in full, with the rest retrieved from reference TRBV7-2 and TRBJ2-3, is GAGVSQSPSNKVTEKGKDVELRCDPISGHTALYWYRQSLGQGLEFLIYFQGNSAPDKSGLPSDRFSAERTGGSVSTLTIQRTQQEDSAVYLCASSLKLVTDTQYFGPGTRLTVL.

This clone was counted between two and nine times. This chain uses TRBV7-8 with TRBJ2-7; D remains ambiguous. The CDR3 has 12 residues. Germline CDR1 reads SGHVS; CDR2 reads FQNEAQ. The ends were cut back, 2 bases at V and 6 bases at J, with 8 bases in the middle. This chain's CDR3 is CASSLTIGEQYF. DNA of the CDR3: TGTGCCAGCAGCTTAACTATAGGCGAGCAGTACTTC.

The V call is TRBV7-2, the J call TRBJ2-1; possibly TRBD1 for D (6 bases). Per the germline V gene, CDR1 is SGHTA and CDR2 is FQGNSA. This CDR3 comprises 14 residues. Trimming pared 0 bases from V and 6 bases from J, leaving 9 bases between. The CDR3 sequence is CASSLAPGANEQFF. CDR3 coding DNA: TGTGCCAGCAGCTTAGCACCAGGGGCCAATGAGCAGTTCTTC.

The rearrangement links TRBV4-3 to TRBJ2-7, with 8 bases aligning to TRBD2. The V gene's germline CDR1 is LGHNA and CDR2 YSLEER. The CDR3 length is 17 residues. J gave up 2 bases and V 1 base, and 10 bases lay outside the gene matches. DNA for the CDR3: TGCGCCAGCAGCCAAGTGCCCACTAGCGGCAGAGCCTACGAGCAGTACTTC. Translated: CASSQVPTSGRAYEQYF.

This clone was counted only a few times. The chain links TRBV29-1 to TRBJ2-5; TRBD1 might be the D (5 bases). Germline assignment: CDR1 SQVTM and CDR2 ANQGSEA. Trimming shortened V by 5 bases and J by 5 bases, and 15 bases separated the two germline ends. The CDR3 totals 13 residues. CDR3 amino acids: CSVLRAKGETQYF. CDR3 nucleotide sequence: TGCAGCGTTCTCAGGGCGAAGGGGGAGACCCAGTACTTC.

This clone was observed a few times. The chain employs TRBV5-1 and TRBJ1-4; D unresolved. The ends were cut back, 3 bases at V and 2 bases at J, with 14 bases in the middle. Germline values: CDR1 SGHRS, CDR2 YFSETQ. This CDR3 spans 16 amino acids. The CDR3 DNA follows: TGCGCCAGCAGCTCCGGGCCGGCTCGGACTAATGAAAAACTGTTTTTT. It specifies CASSSGPARTNEKLFF. Looking up the rest from reference TRBV5-1 and TRBJ1-4 gives the full variable domain: KAGVTQTPRYLIKTRGQQVTLSCSPISGHRSVSWYQQTPGQGLQFLFEYFSETQRNKGNFPGRFSGRQFSNSRSEMNVSTLELGDSALYLCASSSGPARTNEKLFFGSGTQLSVL.

At least ten counts were recorded for this clone. The V and J genes are TRBV2 and TRBJ1-4, with 8 bases aligning to TRBD1. The CDR3 spans 14 residues. V lost 6 bases, J lost 8 bases, and 8 bases stayed unmatched. Per germline, CDR1 SNHLY and CDR2 FYNNEI. CDR3 region: CASRPGTGGEKLFF. Written as DNA, the CDR3 is TGTGCCAGCAGACCCGGGACAGGCGGCGAAAAACTGTTTTTT.

The V and J genes are TRBV27 and TRBJ2-5; D unresolved. CDR1 is MNHEY, CDR2 SMNVEV, per germline (reference sequence). Trimming took 5 bases from V and 6 from J, leaving 13 bases between them. The CDR3 runs 13 residues. The DNA of the CDR3 is TGTGCCAGCAGTGCGACTCGGATGAAGACCCAGTACTTC. Translation: CASSATRMKTQYF.

The chain uses TRBV10-3 and TRBJ2-3, with D hard to call. Trimming left V 4 bases short and J 2 bases short, with 1 base between. The germline V gene encodes CDR1 ENHRY and CDR2 SYGVKD. CDR3 length: 11 residues. The CDR3 loop is CAISATDTQYF. The CDR3 nucleotides read TGTGCCATCAGTGCCACAGATACGCAGTATTTT.

This clone was seen a handful of times. The chain couples TRBV5-4 to TRBJ2-1, with 7 positions matching TRBD2. The CDR3 is made up of 15 amino acids. Germline loops: CDR1 SGHNT, CDR2 YYREEE (reference sequence). The ends lost 0 bases at V and 5 bases at J; junction bases unmatched: 5. The CDR3 loop is CASSLVAGTHNEQFF. CDR3 nucleotide sequence: TGTGCCAGCAGCTTGGTAGCGGGCACTCACAATGAGCAGTTCTTC.